The present T cell receptor (beta chain) was sequenced within a study of T cell responses to AZD1222 COVID-19 vaccine. Turning to the study itself: The study pooled second doses at about 4 or about 12 weeks. Notes on the study in general: CD4 TCRs associated with vaccination spanned spike, dominating at 160-218 and 743-854. It was only 6 or 7 AZD1222 recipients who were seropositive at baseline. The study sampled repertoires only after the peak T cell response.

The assay was immunoSEQ multiplex PCR, and TCRdb's table has in-frame clones only and misses some. The repertoire holds about 100,000 clones, with 87% as singletons. This CDR3 has 19 amino acids. The germline V gene has CDR1 PRHDT and CDR2 FYEKMQ (reference sequence). Between the trimmed V and J ends, which lost 5 bases and 6 bases, there was a span of 31 bases. A note on this clone: No antigen is known for it.

The chain uses TRBV13 and TRBJ1-2, with no clear D. Sequenced material: peripheral blood, taken on day 0 of AZD1222 vaccination. The receptor was isolated from an adult in good health. The CDR3 DNA reads as TGTGCCAGCAGCCCCCTAGCTTGGAGGCCAGAGAGATGGAGGAATGGCTACACCTTC. Its protein product is CASSPLAWRPERWRNGYTF.